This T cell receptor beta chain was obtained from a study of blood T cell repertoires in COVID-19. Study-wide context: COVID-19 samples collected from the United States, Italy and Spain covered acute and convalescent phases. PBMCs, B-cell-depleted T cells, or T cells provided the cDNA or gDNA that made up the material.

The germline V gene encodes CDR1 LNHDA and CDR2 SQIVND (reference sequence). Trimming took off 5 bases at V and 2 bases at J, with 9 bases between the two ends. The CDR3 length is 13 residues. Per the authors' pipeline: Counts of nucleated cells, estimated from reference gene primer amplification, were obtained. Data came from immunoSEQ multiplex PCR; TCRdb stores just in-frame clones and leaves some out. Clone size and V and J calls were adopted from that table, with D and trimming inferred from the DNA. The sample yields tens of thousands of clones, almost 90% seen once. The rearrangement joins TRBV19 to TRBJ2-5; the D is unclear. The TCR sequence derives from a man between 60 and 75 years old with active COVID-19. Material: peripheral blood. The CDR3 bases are TGTGCCAGTAGTCAGGTCATTCAAGAGACCCAGTACTTC. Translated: CASSQVIQETQYF.